This TCR beta chain derives from a study of cytomegalovirus exposure and HLA in healthy donors. Study findings and constraints: A later analysis revealed that TCR association rates differed between HLA loci, peaking at DRB1 and bottoming out at HLA-C.

Healthy bone marrow donors made up the cohort. The study ran its PCR with 60 Vbeta and 13 Jbeta primers. Clones were sequenced by immunoSEQ multiplex PCR, and TCRdb holds only the in-frame ones, with some missing. Of some 200,000 clones detected, more than 75% appear once; the ten largest clones hold roughly 2.8%. As regards this clone: Its antigen is unidentified.

The CDR3 is 15 residues long. V shed 3 bases, J shed 9 bases, and the junction held 8 bases outside the gene matches. Germline assignment: CDR1 KGHSH and CDR2 LQKENI. The source material was PBMCs. The rearrangement uses TRBV18 and TRBJ2-1, with 10 bases aligning to TRBD2. The sequence came from a woman in her fifties or sixties in good health and CMV-seropositive. CDR3 protein: CASSPSIAGGSEQFF. The CDR3 DNA sequence: TGTGCCAGCTCACCGTCAATAGCGGGGGGTAGTGAGCAGTTCTTC.